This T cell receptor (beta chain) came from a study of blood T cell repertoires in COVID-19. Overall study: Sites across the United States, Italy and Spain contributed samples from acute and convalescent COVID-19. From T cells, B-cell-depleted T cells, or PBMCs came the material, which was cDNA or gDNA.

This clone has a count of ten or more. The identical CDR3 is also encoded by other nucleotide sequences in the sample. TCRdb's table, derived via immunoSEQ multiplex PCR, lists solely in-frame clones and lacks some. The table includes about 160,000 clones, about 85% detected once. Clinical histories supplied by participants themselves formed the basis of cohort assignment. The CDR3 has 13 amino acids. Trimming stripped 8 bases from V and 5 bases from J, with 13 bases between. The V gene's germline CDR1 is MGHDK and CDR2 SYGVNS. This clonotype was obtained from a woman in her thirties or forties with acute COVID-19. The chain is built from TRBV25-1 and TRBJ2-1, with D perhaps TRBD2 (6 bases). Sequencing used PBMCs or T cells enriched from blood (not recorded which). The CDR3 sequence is CASSEGRHNEQFF. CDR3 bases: TGTGCCAGCTCGGAGGGACGGCACAATGAGCAGTTCTTC.